This TCR beta chain was sequenced in a study of cytomegalovirus exposure and HLA in healthy donors. PCR employed 60 Vbeta and 13 Jbeta primers. The data were produced by immunoSEQ multiplex PCR, yet TCRdb's version contains in-frame clones alone and is incomplete. The table includes approximately 110,000 clones, about 78% detected once. The study's findings and limits: In an earlier analysis, in 620 or so donors, most V segments appeared productive either ~87% or ~30% of the time.

Concerning this clone itself: Antigen: not known.

V was cut by 5 bases and J by 0 bases, with 10 bases left in between. Germline lookup yields CDR1 SNHLY and CDR2 FYNNEI. The CDR3 loop spans 14 amino acids. The sequencing sample was made of PBMCs. This receptor was obtained from a woman aged 40 to 50 in good health and CMV-seropositive. The V call is TRBV2, the J call TRBJ1-1; tentatively, D is TRBD1 (6 bases). CDR3 in DNA: TGTGCCAGCAGTTTACAGGGACTGAACACTGAAGCTTTCTTT. Its protein is CASSLQGLNTEAFF.